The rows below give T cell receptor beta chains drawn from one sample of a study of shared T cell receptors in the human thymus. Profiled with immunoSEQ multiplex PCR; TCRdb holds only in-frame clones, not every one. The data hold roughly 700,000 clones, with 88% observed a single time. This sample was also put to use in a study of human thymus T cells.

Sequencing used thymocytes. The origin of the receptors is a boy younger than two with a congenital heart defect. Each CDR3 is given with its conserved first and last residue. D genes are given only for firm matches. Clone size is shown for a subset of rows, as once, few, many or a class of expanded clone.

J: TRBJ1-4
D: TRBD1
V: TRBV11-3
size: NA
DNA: TGTGCCAGCAGCCCCCGGACAGGGTTCGCAACTAATGAAAAACTGTTTTTT
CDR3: CASSPRTGFATNEKLFF

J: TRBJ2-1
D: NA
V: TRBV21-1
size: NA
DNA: TGTGCCAGCAGCTACAGCGGGAGAGTCGCCAATGAGCAGTTCTTC
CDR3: CASSYSGRVANEQFF

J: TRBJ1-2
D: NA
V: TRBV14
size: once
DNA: TGTGCCAGCAGCCGATCCACTCGGGACTATGGCTACACCTTC
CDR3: CASSRSTRDYGYTF

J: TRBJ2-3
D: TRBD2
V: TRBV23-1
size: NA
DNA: TGCGCCAGCAGCGGGCTAGCGGGAGTCGAAGATACGCAGTATTTT
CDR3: CASSGLAGVEDTQYF

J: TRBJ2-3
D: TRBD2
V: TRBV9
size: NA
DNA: TGTGCCAGCAGCGTAGGTAGCGGGAGAACAGATACGCAGTATTTT
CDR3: CASSVGSGRTDTQYF

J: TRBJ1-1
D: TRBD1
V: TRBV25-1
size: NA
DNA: TGTGCCAGCAGACCGGGACAGGGGGGGGGAGCTTTCTTT
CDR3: CASRPGQGGGAFF

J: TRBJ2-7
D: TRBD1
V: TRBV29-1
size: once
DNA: TGCAGCGTTGTGGGGGACAGGGGACACGAGCAGTACTTC
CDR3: CSVVGDRGHEQYF

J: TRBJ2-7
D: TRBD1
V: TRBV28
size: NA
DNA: TGTGCCAGCAGACCGGGACAGCTACGCTACGAGCAGTACTTC
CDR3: CASRPGQLRYEQYF

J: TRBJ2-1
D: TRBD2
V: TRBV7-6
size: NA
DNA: TGTGCCAGCAGCGGGACCCTGGGCGGGAGCTCCTACAATGAGCAGTTCTTC
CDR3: CASSGTLGGSSYNEQFF

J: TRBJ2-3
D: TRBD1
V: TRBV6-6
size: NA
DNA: TGTGCCAGCAGTTACGGGACAGTCACAGATACGCAGTATTTT
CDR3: CASSYGTVTDTQYF

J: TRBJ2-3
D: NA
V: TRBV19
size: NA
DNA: TGTGCCAGTACCCTCGGGAGCGGGAGCACAGATACGCAGTATTTT
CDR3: CASTLGSGSTDTQYF

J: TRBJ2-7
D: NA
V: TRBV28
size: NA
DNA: TGTGCCAGCAGTTTATGGACAGGGCAGTACTTC
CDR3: CASSLWTGQYF

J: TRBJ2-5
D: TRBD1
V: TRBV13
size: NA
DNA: TGTGCCAGCAGCCCTGGGACAGTTAAAGAGACCCAGTACTTC
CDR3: CASSPGTVKETQYF

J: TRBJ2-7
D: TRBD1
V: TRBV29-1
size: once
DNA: TGCAGCGTTTCTATCCGGACAGGGAAAGGGCTGTACGAGCAGTACTTC
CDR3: CSVSIRTGKGLYEQYF

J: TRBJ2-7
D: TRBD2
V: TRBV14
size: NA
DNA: TGTGCCAGCAGCCAAGTAGCGGGAGAAGTCCCCTACGAGCAGTACTTC
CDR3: CASSQVAGEVPYEQYF

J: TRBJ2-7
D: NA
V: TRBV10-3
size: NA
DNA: TGTGCCGCAACCGGGACTGACTCCTACGAGCAGTACTTC
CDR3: CAATGTDSYEQYF

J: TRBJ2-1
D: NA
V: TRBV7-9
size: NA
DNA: TGTGCCAGCAGCTCAGGACTACCAGGCAATGAGCAGTTCTTC
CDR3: CASSSGLPGNEQFF

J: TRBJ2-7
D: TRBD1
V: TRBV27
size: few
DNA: TGTGCCAGCCGGGACAGGGCCTTTTACGAGCAGTACTTC
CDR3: CASRDRAFYEQYF

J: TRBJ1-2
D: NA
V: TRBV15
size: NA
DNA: TGTGCCACCAGCAGAGATTCAGGGGCCTCACAACTTGGCTATGGCTACACCTTC
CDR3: CATSRDSGASQLGYGYTF

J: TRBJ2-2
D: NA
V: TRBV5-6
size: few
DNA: TGTGCCAGCAGCTTTGGCGGGCCGGCCGGGGAGCTGTTTTTT
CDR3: CASSFGGPAGELFF

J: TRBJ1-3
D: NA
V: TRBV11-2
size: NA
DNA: TGTGCCAACAGACCCCGAGAGTACGGAAACACCATATATTTT
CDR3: CANRPREYGNTIYF

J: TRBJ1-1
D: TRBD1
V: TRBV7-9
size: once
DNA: TGTGCCAGCAGCTTAGGTCAGGGGGCTGAAGCTTTCTTT
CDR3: CASSLGQGAEAFF

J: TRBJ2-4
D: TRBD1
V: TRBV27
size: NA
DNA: TGTGCCACCATGTTCCCAGGGGGCTACTCAACCAAAAACATTCAGTACTTC
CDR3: CATMFPGGYSTKNIQYF

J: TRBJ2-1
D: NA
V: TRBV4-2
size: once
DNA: TGTGCCAGCAGCCAAGGAGGTCGGTTAAATGAGCAGTTCTTC
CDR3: CASSQGGRLNEQFF